This T cell receptor beta chain is drawn from a study of blood T cell repertoires in COVID-19 (TCRdb year 2020). Regarding the research as a whole: The collaborator samples originated in the United States, Italy and Spain and spanned the acute and convalescent phases of COVID-19. The prospective study material was composed of cDNA or gDNA derived from T cells, B-cell-depleted T cells, or PBMCs. Deeply sampled blood TCRbeta repertoires from subjects exposed to, actively infected with, or recovered from COVID-19 were included in the dataset. The repertoires were released in a freely available public database meant as a resource for research on the immune response to SARS-CoV-2. The samples were drawn from the first 160 participants of the ongoing ImmuneRACE study and from 1,254 subjects provided by 6 global collaborators. The sample metadata nearly always contained a de-identified subject ID, COVID-19 status, age in years and sex. Where HLA class I and class II types were available, the types were taken from metadata supplied by the sample provider, not from assay-based typing.

What the study reported, not specific to this receptor: The amount of clinical and demographic metadata varied by source and participant and was provided uncurated.

TCRbeta CDR3 regions were amplified from genomic DNA by means of the immunoSEQ Assay, a bias-controlled multiplex PCR. Processing in the source paper ran as follows. The number of nucleated cells in each sample was estimated by amplification of reference gene primers within the assay. To quantify the absolute abundance of each unique TCRbeta CDR3 rearrangement, sequence reads were collapsed and filtered. For each sample, productive Simpson clonality was calculated as the square root of Simpson's diversity index over productive rearrangements. TCRdb took this table from immuneACCESS and kept in-frame rearrangements with V and J called. Such tables lack part of the clones; where checked against another copy, unresolved V genes explain under half of the gap, and the rest is unexplained. D and trimming were read from the DNA, whereas the V and J calls and clone size are those reported in that table. For this sample there are roughly 300,000 clones; over 75% appear just once. The ten largest clones take up about 8% of the sample.

This clone was recorded only once. Its target antigen remains unknown. Per-nucleotide qualities are absent, and no much larger clonotype sits a single base away. Clipping removes 1 base from V and 2 bases from J, with 13 as the unmatched junction base count. The CDR1 and CDR2 encoded by the germline V gene are MDHEN and SYDVKM. CDR3 length: 19 amino acids, cysteine to phenylalanine. The CDR3 DNA has 57 bases and is translated from base 1. A second Seattle source provided samples from volunteer blood donors who had recovered from COVID-19. Collaborating institutions collected whole blood in K2EDTA tubes following their own protocols. For TCRbeta analysis, collaborator samples were shipped as frozen whole blood, as isolated PBMCs, or as DNA extracted from either sample type.

This sequence was found in a woman in her 50s who had recovered from COVID-19. The sequence joins TRBV28 to TRBJ2-2, with 7 bases in between that match TRBD1. Sequenced sample: peripheral blood. CDR3 loop: CASSLFRFLGQKNTGELFF. Here is the DNA: TGTGCCAGCAGTTTATTTCGGTTTTTGGGACAGAAAAACACCGGGGAGCTGTTTTTT. The full variable domain, with segments outside the CDR3 supplied by the reference TRBV28 and TRBJ2-2 proteins, appears as DVKVTQSSRYLVKRTGEKVFLECVQDMDHENMFWYRQDPGLGLRLIYFSYDVKMKEKGDIPEGYSVSREKKERFSLILESASTNQTSMYLCASSLFRFLGQKNTGELFFGEGSRLTVL.